The 5 T cell receptor beta chains below all came from one sample that was sequenced in a study of tissue T cells after allogeneic stem cell transplantation. Clones were sequenced by immunoSEQ multiplex PCR, and TCRdb holds only the in-frame ones, with some missing. The data show 20,000 to 25,000 clones, 72% seen once. What was sequenced was spleen. The receptors stem from a female BALB/c mouse in good health. The strain's MHC type: H2-d.

As regards this clone: Germline and genes here are mouse. The read falls 1 residue short of the CDR3 end, and the missing part is taken from the germline J gene. The gene calls are TRBV2 and TRBJ1-4; D is undetermined. Between the trimmed V and J ends, which lost 1 base and 0 bases, there was a span of 3 bases. CDR1 LGHNA and CDR2 YSYQKL come from the germline V gene. This CDR3 region has 14 residues. The covered CDR3 bases are TGTGCCAGCAGCCAAGGGGTTTCCAACGAAAGATTATTT. Amino acids: CASSQGVSNERLF. The complete CDR3 sequence is CASSQGVSNERLFF.

This clone was observed a few times. Any gene name here is a mouse gene name. The read ends 1 residue shy of where the CDR3 ends; the end is completed using the germline J gene. The chain recombines TRBV16 with TRBJ2-7; D is tentatively TRBD1 or TRBD2 (5 bases each). The CDR3 contains 12 residues. Between the trimmed V and J ends, which lost 3 bases and 6 bases, there was a span of 9 bases. Germline-derived CDR1 and CDR2 are SGHSA and FRNQAP. The DNA read from the CDR3 is TGTGCAAGCAGCTTCCCAGGGACTGAACAGTAC. Encoded protein: CASSFPGTEQY. The whole CDR3 is CASSFPGTEQYF.

On this clone: The listed genes are named as in mouse. The missing CDR3 end, 1 residue past where the read stops, is filled in from the germline J gene. This chain joins TRBV13-1 and TRBJ1-1; TRBD1 matches 7 bases. Germline lookup yields CDR1 NSHNY and CDR2 SYGAGN. CDR3 length equals 13 residues. Trimming cost V 0 bases and J 9 bases; bases outside gene matches: 5. CDR3 sequence reads: CASSDAGGAKVFF. The covered CDR3 bases are TGTGCCAGCAGTGATGCAGGGGGGGCGAAAGTCTTC.

In its sample, this clone was seen a few times. Gene and germline names: mouse. The sequenced part of the CDR3 DNA is TGTGCCAGCAGTCTACAGGGGGCTTCCAACGAAAGATTATTT. This gives the protein CASSLQGASNERLF. The entire CDR3 sequence reads CASSLQGASNERLFF. This chain uses TRBV13-1 with TRBJ1-4, with 9 nucleotides matching TRBD1. Read data end 1 residue before the CDR3 end; the end is taken from the germline J gene. The CDR3 sequence is 15 residues long. In germline, CDR1 is NSHNY, CDR2 SYGAGN. V shed 4 bases, J shed 1 base, and the junction held 2 bases outside the gene matches.

On this clone: The genes and germline here are from mouse. The missing CDR3 end, 1 residue past where the read stops, is filled in from the germline J gene. The genes are TRBV29 and TRBJ2-1; 7 nucleotides align to TRBD1. This CDR3 has 15 amino acids. V lost 7 bases to trimming and J lost 3 bases; unmatched junction nucleotides: 9. The germline CDR1 and CDR2 sequences are MSHET and SYDVDS. Incomplete CDR3 DNA: TGTGCTAGCACTGTAGTCCGGGACAGCTATGCTGAGCAGTTC. Translating gives CASTVVRDSYAEQF. The CDR3 reads in full as CASTVVRDSYAEQFF.